The rows below give T cell receptor beta chains drawn from one sample of a study of monozygotic twins with inflammatory bowel disease. TCRdb reanalyzed the 5' RACE reads and collapses them to one entry per CDR3 protein, without DNA. The table lists 330,000 or so distinct CDR3 sequences. The sequenced sample was blood. The receptors were gathered from a human donor with ulcerative colitis or Crohn's disease, or a healthy co-twin of an affected twin (not recorded which). Both conserved end residues are part of each CDR3.

>TRBJ1-5|TRBV11-2
CASSLDRGQPQHF
>TRBJ2-7|TRBV20-1
CSASAGLAGVYEQYF
>TRBJ2-2|TRBV24-1
CATSDPTGGNTGELFF
>TRBJ2-7|TRBV20-1
CSAHSPGQGAYEQYF
>TRBJ1-2|TRBV10-2
CASSTQGKDGYTF
>TRBJ1-1|TRBV3-1
CASSPDRGNTEAFF
>TRBJ2-7|TRBV6-5
CASSYQDGYEQYF
>TRBJ2-7|TRBV5-1
CASSVRRDASYEQYF
>TRBJ2-7|TRBV7-8
CASSFASSYEQYF
>TRBJ2-6|TRBV19
CASTPTGTGSGANVLTF
>TRBJ2-2|TRBV20-1
CSARTPGGAGTGELFF
>TRBJ1-2|TRBV4-3
CASSPTGGIGYTF
>TRBJ2-7|TRBV5-1
CASSFSGSGGEQYF
>TRBJ2-7|TRBV29-1
CSVAQVVYEQYF
>TRBJ1-1|TRBV4-3
CASSQEQGVRTEAFF
>TRBJ2-2|TRBV12-2
CASRLFGRNRAGKANTGELFF
>TRBJ2-7|TRBV7-6
CASSLSRSSVEQYF
>TRBJ2-7|TRBV20-1
CSASIGDGHYYEQYF
>TRBJ2-3|TRBV5-1
CASSGIRTSGSIDTQYF
>TRBJ2-5|TRBV19
CASADPNRGRQETQYF
>TRBJ1-4|TRBV7-9
CASSVEQGAREKLFF
>TRBJ1-5|TRBV2
CASSEGHLGQPQHF
>TRBJ2-1|TRBV5-1
CASSLGGNEQFF
>TRBJ2-1|TRBV20-1
CSAYDRDTQFF
>TRBJ1-1|TRBV7-2
CASSSPGFGTEAFF
>TRBJ2-4|TRBV12-3/TRBV12-4
CASSPGLAGGENIQYF
>TRBJ2-7|TRBV18
CASSPTGLAGEQYF